Presented here are 28 T cell receptor beta chains from one specimen sequenced in a study of T cells in Graves' hyperthyroidism and ophthalmopathy. Regions amplified from RNA transcripts were the TCR beta CDR3 regions. The HTBI set primed first-round TCR CDR3 RT-PCR. MiXCR, applied by TCRdb to the multiplex PCR reads, yields one record per CDR3 protein. The sample carries about 290,000 distinct CDR3 sequences, roughly 15% recorded once. Sequenced: blood. These receptors were obtained from a woman aged 40 to 50 with Graves' hyperthyroidism.

The rearrangement uses TRBV7-9 and TRBJ2-3; 12 nucleotides line up with TRBD2. V was clipped by 5 bases and J by 2 bases; unmatched bases: 8. Germline lookup yields CDR1 SEHNR and CDR2 FQNEAQ (reference sequence). This CDR3 spans 17 amino acids. CDR3 amino acids: CASSTGLAGLLTDTQYF. The CDR3 bases are TGTGCCAGCAGCACAGGACTAGCGGGACTTCTCACAGATACGCAGTATTTT. The full variable domain, its missing parts supplied by reference TRBV7-9 and TRBJ2-3, is DTGVSQNPRHKITKRGQNVTFRCDPISEHNRLYWYRQTLGQGPEFLTYFQNEAQLEKSRLLSDRFSAERPKGSFSTLEIQRTEQGDSAMYLCASSTGLAGLLTDTQYFGPGTRLTVL.

This clonotype was observed at least ten times. The rearrangement joins TRBV28 to TRBJ1-4; 8 bases are a match to TRBD1. Unmatched junction bases numbered 8, after V lost 4 bases and J lost 7 bases. The V gene's germline CDR1 is MDHEN and CDR2 SYDVKM. The length of the CDR3 is 15 residues. In nucleotides, the CDR3 is TGTGCCAGCAGTTCAGCTCCGGGACAGGTTGAAAAACTGTTTTTT. It codes for CASSSAPGQVEKLFF.

This clonotype has only a few counts. The J gene is TRBJ2-2, the V gene TRBV2; 7 bases match TRBD1. The CDR3 is made up of 13 amino acids. With 7 bases clipped from V and 3 bases from J, the junction kept 2 bases outside the gene matches. From germline, CDR1 is SNHLY and CDR2 FYNNEI. The CDR3 nucleotides are TGTGCCAGCACACAGGGGCACACCGGGGAGCTGTTTTTT. This translates into CASTQGHTGELFF.

This clonotype was seen repeatedly, ten times or more. This chain uses TRBV7-2 with TRBJ2-3, with a possible D match to TRBD2 (6 bases). Per germline, CDR1 SGHTA and CDR2 FQGNSA. The CDR3 covers 17 residues. Trimming removed 5 bases from V and 0 bases from J, with 18 bases in between. The CDR3 is CASSLWGVLLSTDTQYF. CDR3 DNA: TGTGCCAGCAGCCTCTGGGGGGTTCTCCTTAGCACAGATACGCAGTATTTT.

This clonotype was counted many times. The chain links TRBV20-1 to TRBJ2-1; 7 positions agree with TRBD2. The CDR3 runs 15 residues. Germline values: CDR1 DFQATT, CDR2 SNEGSKA (reference sequence). J was trimmed by 5 bases and V by 1 base; bases with no gene match: 8. The CDR3 bases are TGCAGTGCTAGAGTTGGGACTACTATCAACAATGAGCAGTTCTTC. It yields the protein CSARVGTTINNEQFF.

A note on this clonotype: This CDR3 is missing its conserved last phenylalanine or tryptophan, likely due to a read error. Because the CDR3's place on the DNA is in doubt, the DNA is left out and the CDR3 is given as listed by TCRdb. V gene TRBV5-8 combines with J gene TRBJ1-5; TRBD1, as called in the table, went unchecked against the DNA. Germline assignment: CDR1 SGHTS and CDR2 YDEGEE. The CDR3 numbers 18 amino acids, ends counted. The CDR3 loop reads CASSAYRGQGAPGQPEHL.

This clonotype came up many times. V gene TRBV5-1 combines with J gene TRBJ2-5, with 12 bases matching TRBD2. Germline trimming cut 4 bases from V and 5 bases from J; bases unmatched to any gene: 9. CDR1 and CDR2 (germline): SGHRS, YFSETQ. The CDR3 sequence is 16 residues long. CDR3 residues: CASSIQTSGRVETQYF. In DNA form, the CDR3 reads TGCGCCAGCAGCATACAGACTAGCGGGAGAGTTGAGACCCAGTACTTC.

CDR3 amino acids: CASSYSGTGGELFF. CDR3 in DNA: TGTGCCAGCAGTTACTCTGGGACTGGCGGGGAGCTGTTTTTT. This chain uses TRBV6-5 with TRBJ2-2, with a tentative D call TRBD2 (6 bases). With 0 bases removed from V and 7 bases from J, the gap between germline ends came to 9 bases. Germline CDR1 and CDR2: MNHEY and SVGAGI. The CDR3 loop spans 14 amino acids.

V usage is TRBV4-2 and J usage is TRBJ2-5, with unresolved D. Germline V gives CDR1 LGHNA, CDR2 YNFKEQ. CDR3 size: 14 residues. Trimming took 0 bases from V and 2 from J, leaving 7 bases between them. The CDR3 DNA follows: TGTGCCAGCAGCCAAGAACCGGAACAAGAGACCCAGTACTTC. Its protein product is CASSQEPEQETQYF.

The V gene is TRBV2, the J gene TRBJ1-3; no clear D. CDR3 size: 16 residues. V lost 4 bases and J 0 bases, leaving 13 bases between the germline ends. Germline values: CDR1 SNHLY, CDR2 FYNNEI. CDR3 in amino acids: CASSVRSTISGNTIYF. CDR3 DNA: TGTGCCAGCAGTGTGCGGTCTACGATCTCTGGAAACACCATATATTTT.

This clonotype was detected only a few times. The gene calls are TRBV5-8 and TRBJ2-5; no firm D call. Germline CDR1 and CDR2: SGHTS and YDEGEE. The CDR3 contains 15 residues. V shed 4 bases and J shed 1 base, with 14 bases lying between them. The CDR3 nucleotides are TGTGCCAGCAGCCCCGGACGGACGATCCAAGAGACCCAGTACTTC. Encoded protein: CASSPGRTIQETQYF.

The table lists this clonotype with many counts. The chain is built from TRBV3-1 and TRBJ1-3; tentatively, D is TRBD1 (5 bases). Trimming took off 0 bases at V and 3 bases at J, with 15 bases between the two ends. CDR1 and CDR2 (germline): LGHDT, YNNKEL (reference sequence). The CDR3 is 17 residues long. CDR3 nucleotides: TGTGCCAGCAGCCAAGATTGGTGGAGGGGCGGTGGAAACACCATATATTTT. Translating gives CASSQDWWRGGGNTIYF.

This chain connects TRBV7-9 to TRBJ1-6; D uncertain. The germline V gene encodes CDR1 SEHNR and CDR2 FQNEAQ (reference sequence). Trimming stripped 5 bases from V and 1 base from J, with 12 bases between. This CDR3 is 16 amino acids long. CDR3 residues: CASSAQLGSYNSPLHF. The CDR3, as DNA: TGTGCCAGCAGCGCCCAGCTGGGATCCTATAATTCACCCCTCCACTTT.

This clonotype occurred many times. V and J are TRBV7-2 and TRBJ1-2; D gene unclear. From germline, CDR1 is SGHTA and CDR2 FQGNSA. V was cut by 1 base and J by 5 bases, with 5 bases left in between. This CDR3 is built from 12 residues. The DNA for the CDR3 is TGTGCCAGCAGCTTAGACTTTTATGGCTACACCTTC. Protein: CASSLDFYGYTF.

This clonotype was counted at least ten times. The chain uses TRBV7-9 and TRBJ1-1; D might be TRBD1 (6 bases). The CDR3 has 13 residues. V lost 1 base and J 10 bases, leaving 13 bases between the germline ends. The germline gives CDR1 SEHNR, CDR2 FQNEAQ (reference sequence). CDR3 DNA: TGTGCCAGCAGCTTAGTGCAGGGGATGCGAGCTTTCTTT. This gives the protein CASSLVQGMRAFF.

V is TRBV20-1 and J is TRBJ2-5; 7 bases map to TRBD2. Germline CDR1 DFQATT, CDR2 SNEGSKA (reference sequence). The CDR3 runs to 12 residues. CDR3 in amino acids: CSTTSAQETQYF. The CDR3 DNA is TGCAGCACCACTAGCGCCCAAGAGACCCAGTACTTC.

This clonotype was recorded at least ten times. The chain uses TRBV28 and TRBJ1-2; no reliable D call. Germline values: CDR1 MDHEN, CDR2 SYDVKM. The CDR3 has 17 amino acids. V was cut by 4 bases and J by 7 bases, with 25 bases left in between. This CDR3 reads CASSWEPSARRRVGYTF. The CDR3 DNA is TGTGCCAGCAGTTGGGAACCTAGCGCACGAAGGCGGGTTGGCTACACCTTC.

The table lists this clonotype with a few counts. The chain has TRBV2 and TRBJ2-2; D is ambiguous. This CDR3 spans 14 amino acids. Between the trimmed V and J ends, which lost 3 bases and 8 bases, there was a span of 13 bases. Germline values: CDR1 SNHLY, CDR2 FYNNEI. The CDR3 region is CASSDNPSTGELFF. The CDR3 DNA follows: TGTGCCAGCAGTGATAACCCATCGACTGGGGAGCTGTTTTTT.

A few counts support this clonotype. This chain joins TRBV27 and TRBJ1-5; 9 bases agree with TRBD1. The germline V gene has CDR1 MNHEY and CDR2 SMNVEV (reference sequence). V gave up 5 bases and J gave up 3 bases; unmatched junction bases: 2. This CDR3 is built from 14 residues. DNA of the CDR3: TGTGCCAGCAGTCTACAGGGGGCCAATCAGCCCCAGCATTTT. Amino acids: CASSLQGANQPQHF.

Many counts were recorded for this clonotype. This rearrangement joins TRBV28 to TRBJ2-4, with D tentatively TRBD1 (6 bases). The CDR3 length is 15 residues. Germline V gene data show CDR1 as MDHEN and CDR2 as SYDVKM. V shed 2 bases and J shed 0 bases, with 8 bases lying between them. The CDR3 protein is CASSLGTLAKNIQYF. As DNA, the CDR3 is TGTGCCAGCAGTTTAGGGACACTAGCCAAAAACATTCAGTACTTC.

This chain links TRBV30 with TRBJ1-1; D may be TRBD1 (5 bases). Germline V CDR1 and CDR2: GTSNPN, SVGIG (reference sequence). Trimming removed 4 bases from V and 3 bases from J, with 15 bases in between. This CDR3 has 14 residues. The CDR3 reads CAWIHPGFYTEAFF. The CDR3 nucleotides read TGTGCCTGGATCCATCCAGGGTTCTACACTGAAGCTTTCTTT.

J is TRBJ1-2 and V is TRBV15; no reliable D call. The CDR3 consists of 12 residues. Germline CDR1 reads LNHNV; CDR2 reads YYDKDF (reference sequence). Trimming removed 0 bases at V and 4 bases at J, with 3 bases between. CDR3 sequence: CATSRDAYGYTF. The CDR3 DNA is TGTGCCACCAGCAGAGATGCCTATGGCTACACCTTC.

This clonotype came up many times. This rearrangement joins TRBV2 to TRBJ1-1, with D unresolved. The V gene lost 7 bases and the J gene lost 0 bases, with 6 bases spanning the gap. Germline values: CDR1 SNHLY, CDR2 FYNNEI. CDR3 size: 12 residues. In DNA, the CDR3 is TGTGCCAGCACTCTCTTGAACACTGAAGCTTTCTTT. Residues: CASTLLNTEAFF. The complete variable domain, with remaining parts taken from reference TRBV2 and TRBJ1-1, reads EPEVTQTPSHQVTQMGQEVILRCVPISNHLYFYWYRQILGQKVEFLVSFYNNEISEKSEIFDDQFSVERPDGSNFTLKIRSTKLEDSAMYFCASTLLNTEAFFGQGTRLTVV.

This sequence joins TRBV7-6 and TRBJ2-2, with 8 nucleotides matching TRBD1. This CDR3 contains 15 residues. J lost 9 bases, V lost 5 bases, and 11 bases had no gene match. Germline-derived CDR1 and CDR2 are SGHVS and FNYEAQ. The CDR3 DNA reads TGTGCCAGCAGCCTAGGACAGGGTTGGGTCCGGGAGCTGTTTTTT. It translates to CASSLGQGWVRELFF.

This clonotype was recorded many times. The rearrangement links TRBV7-9 to TRBJ2-7; 7 nucleotides agree with TRBD2. V lost 5 bases to trimming and J lost 3 bases; unmatched junction nucleotides: 7. The CDR3 has 14 residues. Germline V gene data show CDR1 as SEHNR and CDR2 as FQNEAQ (reference sequence). CDR3 in amino acids: CASSGGGRGYEQYF. As DNA, the CDR3 is TGTGCCAGCAGCGGGGGGGGGAGAGGCTACGAGCAGTACTTC.

The chain links TRBV11-2 to TRBJ2-4, with 8 positions matching TRBD2. The CDR3 has 16 amino acids. CDR1 is SGHAT and CDR2 is FQNNGV in the germline V gene. The V gene end was trimmed by 6 bases and the J gene end by 2 bases; junction bases not matched to a gene: 9. CDR3 sequence: CASRSISGTSKNIQYF. CDR3 in DNA: TGTGCCAGCAGATCCATTAGCGGGACGTCCAAAAACATTCAGTACTTC.

This chain links TRBV4-2 with TRBJ2-7; D ambiguous. The CDR3 has 14 amino acids. V lost 0 bases and J lost 2, with 8 bases in between. CDR1 and CDR2 (germline): LGHNA, YNFKEQ. CDR3 region: CASSQDMATYEQYF. Here the CDR3 DNA reads TGTGCCAGCAGCCAAGATATGGCAACCTACGAGCAGTACTTC.

In this sample, this clonotype turned up many times. V and J are TRBV28 and TRBJ2-7; 8 bases line up with TRBD2. The germline CDR1 and CDR2 sequences are MDHEN and SYDVKM. There are 15 residues in the CDR3. With V trimmed by 5 bases and J by 4 bases, 10 bases remained unmatched. The DNA for the CDR3 is TGTGCCAGCAGTCTTCCCGCGGGAGGCGTTTACGAGCAGTACTTC. It translates to CASSLPAGGVYEQYF.